Each of the 23 T cell receptor beta chains below was sequenced from the same sample in a study of technical replicates of blood from a handful of donors. This table comes from immunoSEQ multiplex PCR, and its TCRdb copy is limited to in-frame clones, with some not included. The profile shows around 92,000 clones, more than 90% of them singletons. The sequenced material came from T cells isolated from PBMCs. Receptors originate from a human donor in good health.

The chain links TRBV25-1 to TRBJ2-7; TRBD2 matches at 7 bases. V lost 4 bases and J lost 0; bases outside the gene matches: 3. This CDR3 comprises 14 residues. Per the germline V gene, CDR1 is MGHDK and CDR2 is SYGVNS. For the CDR3, the DNA is TGTGCCAGCAGTGGGGGGAGGGGCTCCTACGAGCAGTACTTC. It encodes CASSGGRGSYEQYF.

The chain is built from TRBV10-1 and TRBJ2-1; TRBD1 agrees at 8 bases. The CDR3 is 17 amino acids. After removal of 2 bases from V and 2 bases from J, the junction contained 8 bases not matched to a gene. Germline V gene sequence: CDR1 WNHNN, CDR2 SYGVQD (reference sequence). For the CDR3, the DNA is TGCGCCAGCAGTGAGGGTTTACAGGGGGTTACCTACAATGAGCAGTTCTTC. It specifies CASSEGLQGVTYNEQFF.

V gene TRBV6-1 combines with J gene TRBJ1-5, with D uncertain. Germline values: CDR1 MNHNS, CDR2 SASEGT. The V and J ends lost 4 bases and 0 bases respectively, with 13 bases between them. The CDR3 is 16 amino acids. The chain's CDR3 is CASSVRRTDSNQPQHF. The CDR3, as DNA: TGTGCCAGCAGTGTCCGGAGGACGGATAGCAATCAGCCCCAGCATTTT.

This chain joins TRBV7-9 and TRBJ2-7; D is perhaps TRBD1 (6 bases). Trimming took 6 bases from V and 3 from J, leaving 15 bases between them. The CDR3 is made up of 14 amino acids. Germline values: CDR1 SEHNR, CDR2 FQNEAQ (reference sequence). This chain's CDR3 is CASSVPGTSYEQYF. CDR3 in DNA: TGTGCCAGCAGTGTTCCGGGGACAAGCTACGAGCAGTACTTC.

This sequence joins TRBV14 and TRBJ2-5; 9 bases match TRBD2. Per germline, CDR1 SGHDN and CDR2 FVKESK. The CDR3 spans 15 residues. After removal of 1 base from V and 5 bases from J, the junction contained 5 bases not matched to a gene. The CDR3 DNA sequence: TGTGCCAGCAGCCAAGTAGCGGGAGAGATGGAGACCCAGTACTTC. Protein: CASSQVAGEMETQYF. Filled out from reference TRBV14 and TRBJ2-5, the complete variable domain reads EAGVTQFPSHSVIEKGQTVTLRCDPISGHDNLYWYRRVMGKEIKFLLHFVKESKQDESGMPNNRFLAERTGGTYSTLKVQPAELEDSGVYFCASSQVAGEMETQYFGPGTRLLVL.

The CDR3 is CASKNTSYEQYF. CDR3 nucleotide sequence: TGCGCCAGCAAAAACACCTCCTACGAGCAGTACTTC. V and J are TRBV10-1 and TRBJ2-7; D unclear. The CDR3 consists of 12 residues. Deletions cut 7 bases from V and 0 bases from J, with 7 bases between. Germline CDR1 reads WNHNN; CDR2 reads SYGVQD (reference sequence).

The chain is built from TRBV2 and TRBJ2-5; 8 nucleotides agree with TRBD1. CDR1 is SNHLY, CDR2 FYNNEI, per germline. Trimming took 6 bases from V and 7 from J; bases not matched to a gene: 7. The CDR3 has 13 amino acids. This chain's CDR3 is CASSDRDRGTQYF. DNA of the CDR3: TGTGCCAGCAGCGACAGAGACAGGGGGACCCAGTACTTC.

This clone was counted a single time. The rearrangement joins TRBV2 to TRBJ2-1; TRBD2 is a possible D gene (7 bases). Germline V gene lookup returns CDR1 SNHLY and CDR2 FYNNEI. Trimming cost V 7 bases and J 4 bases, with 17 bases left between them. The CDR3 is made up of 15 amino acids. The CDR3 protein is CASMGGRPAYNEQFF. DNA of the CDR3: TGTGCCAGCATGGGGGGGCGTCCCGCGTACAATGAGCAGTTCTTC.

The chain recombines TRBV10-2 with TRBJ2-7, with 12 positions matching TRBD1. The CDR3 contains 15 residues. Germline CDR1 is WSHSY and CDR2 is SAAADI. V trimming: 3 bases; J trimming: 6 bases; junction bases outside the gene matches: 6. The CDR3 here is CASSDPGQGAREQYF. Here the CDR3 DNA reads TGCGCCAGCAGTGACCCGGGACAGGGGGCCCGCGAGCAGTACTTC.

The rearrangement links TRBV28 to TRBJ2-7, with 14 bases lining up with TRBD2. The CDR3 covers 16 residues. The junction had 9 bases not matched to a gene; V was cut back by 4 bases and J by 7 bases. Germline CDR1 and CDR2: MDHEN and SYDVKM. The CDR3 loop is CASSSPGLAGVGEQYF. CDR3 sequence (DNA): TGTGCCAGCAGTTCCCCGGGACTAGCGGGAGTCGGGGAGCAGTACTTC.

The chain has TRBV5-1 and TRBJ1-4; D gene uncertain. V was cut by 5 bases and J by 2 bases, with 4 bases left in between. This CDR3 spans 12 amino acids. Germline V gene lookup returns CDR1 SGHRS and CDR2 YFSETQ. The CDR3 sequence is CASRHTNEKLFF. The CDR3 nucleotides read TGCGCCAGCAGACATACTAATGAAAAACTGTTTTTT.

The chain is built from TRBV6-1 and TRBJ1-2; D perhaps matches TRBD1 (6 bases). The CDR3 length is 14 residues. The germline V and J ends were trimmed by 0 bases and 6 bases, with 11 bases remaining between them. Germline V gene lookup returns CDR1 MNHNS and CDR2 SASEGT. The CDR3 sequence: CASSEARQGNGYTF. In nucleotides, the CDR3 is TGTGCCAGCAGTGAAGCGCGGCAGGGGAATGGCTACACCTTC.

This clone was seen once. The chain employs TRBV7-9 and TRBJ2-3; no firm D call. The V end lost 3 bases, the J end lost 5 bases, and 12 bases lay between the germline ends. This CDR3 has 14 residues. Germline assignment: CDR1 SEHNR and CDR2 FQNEAQ (reference sequence). The CDR3 sequence is CASSFGSVKDTQYF. In DNA form, the CDR3 reads TGTGCCAGCAGCTTCGGTTCGGTAAAAGATACGCAGTATTTT.

The chain employs TRBV7-6 and TRBJ1-2; unclear D gene. V gave up 1 base and J gave up 3 bases, with 24 bases separating them. The germline V gene encodes CDR1 SGHVS and CDR2 FNYEAQ. There are 19 residues in the CDR3. The CDR3 loop reads CASSLVVPVILIVYYGYTF. The CDR3 DNA follows: TGTGCCAGCAGCTTAGTTGTTCCGGTAATACTTATTGTTTACTATGGCTACACCTTC.

The chain recombines TRBV7-9 with TRBJ1-1; 7 positions match TRBD1. There are 16 residues in the CDR3. Trimming at V came to 5 bases and at J to 3 bases, leaving 12 bases not matched to a gene. CDR1 and CDR2 from the germline V gene are SEHNR and FQNEAQ (reference sequence). CDR3 nucleotide sequence: TGTGCCAGCAGCGCCCGACAGGAGGGGGCCGACACTGAAGCTTTCTTT. Translated: CASSARQEGADTEAFF.

The J gene is TRBJ2-3, the V gene TRBV6-4, with 9 bases aligning to TRBD2. Germline V lookup: CDR1 MRHNA, CDR2 SNTAGT. Trimming took 5 bases from V and 3 from J; bases not matched to a gene: 6. This CDR3 is built from 15 residues. The CDR3 protein is CASSLSGRGTDTQYF. The CDR3 region has the DNA TGTGCCAGCAGTCTTAGCGGGAGAGGGACAGATACGCAGTATTTT.

The genes are TRBV5-1 and TRBJ2-7; 8 bases are a match to TRBD1. In germline, CDR1 is SGHRS, CDR2 YFSETQ. CDR3 length equals 14 residues. V shed 5 bases and J 6 bases; nucleotides not matched to a gene: 10. CDR3 in amino acids: CASRAGTGLSEQYF. The CDR3 DNA is TGCGCCAGCAGGGCCGGGACAGGCTTATCCGAGCAGTACTTC.

The V gene is TRBV5-4, the J gene TRBJ2-5, with a weak D call TRBD2 (6 bases). The CDR3 is 16 amino acids. The germline V and J ends were trimmed by 4 bases and 5 bases, with 21 bases remaining between them. Germline V gives CDR1 SGHNT, CDR2 YYREEE (reference sequence). CDR3 amino acids: CASSLPGLLRRETQYF. The CDR3 coding sequence is TGTGCCAGCAGCCTACCGGGACTCCTGCGGAGGGAGACCCAGTACTTC.

This clone came up once. V gene TRBV12-5 combines with J gene TRBJ1-3, with 9 bases aligning to TRBD1. J lost 5 bases, V lost 2 bases, and 10 bases had no gene match. This CDR3 has 17 amino acids. CDR1 LGHNT and CDR2 FRNRAP come from the germline V gene. The CDR3 spells CASGLSWDRDTRNTIYF. The CDR3, as DNA: TGTGCTAGTGGTTTGTCTTGGGACAGGGATACGAGAAACACCATATATTTT.

The chain recombines TRBV9 with TRBJ2-3; D uncertain. CDR3 length equals 17 residues. V was pared by 4 bases and J by 0 bases, with 18 bases between. The germline gives CDR1 SGDLS, CDR2 YYNGEE. The CDR3 region is CASSKSTSTASTDTQYF. CDR3 DNA: TGTGCCAGCAGCAAATCGACTTCTACCGCTAGCACAGATACGCAGTATTTT.

The chain is built from TRBV7-9 and TRBJ2-3, with TRBD2 matching 7 bases. The length of the CDR3 is 17 residues. The germline CDR1 and CDR2 sequences are SEHNR and FQNEAQ (reference sequence). Germline trimming cut 2 bases from V and 1 base from J; bases unmatched to any gene: 9. The CDR3 bases are TGTGCCAGCAGCTTATTATCCGGCGGGAGTGGCACAGATACGCAGTATTTT. Amino acid sequence: CASSLLSGGSGTDTQYF.

The chain recombines TRBV7-3 with TRBJ1-2, with 9 bases matching TRBD1. With 1 base clipped from V and 8 bases from J, the junction kept 2 bases outside the gene matches. CDR3 length equals 13 residues. CDR1 and CDR2 (germline): SGHTA, FQGTGA. This chain's CDR3 is CASSLRDREGYTF. The CDR3 nucleotides are TGTGCCAGCAGCTTAAGGGACAGGGAAGGCTACACCTTC.

This clone was counted a few times. V is TRBV28 and J is TRBJ1-2; D is ambiguous. Germline V lookup: CDR1 MDHEN, CDR2 SYDVKM. Trimming left V 4 bases short and J 6 bases short, with 15 bases between. CDR3 size: 14 residues. For the CDR3, the DNA is TGTGCCAGCAGTTATCCCCACAGAGCTCATGGCTACACCTTC. Translating gives CASSYPHRAHGYTF.